What follows is one TCR beta chain and its context. The data were obtained in a study of blood T cell repertoires in COVID-19. Study information: From T cells, B-cell-depleted T cells, or PBMCs came the material, which was cDNA or gDNA.

The CDR3 spans 16 residues. Germline CDR1 is SGHTA and CDR2 is FQGNSA. After removal of 8 bases from V and 0 bases from J, the junction contained 5 bases not matched to a gene. Original handling: It was from reference gene primer amplification that nucleated cell counts were estimated. Using immunoSEQ multiplex PCR, the repertoire was profiled, and TCRdb retains in-frame clones only, with some absent. V, J and clone size were drawn from that table, and D and trimming were deduced from the DNA. The table has about 200,000 clones, roughly nine tenths seen once. The sample comprised peripheral blood. The clonotype comes from an older woman with acute or convalescent COVID-19. V is TRBV7-2 and J is TRBJ2-1; 12 nucleotides align to TRBD2. The CDR3 nucleotides read TGTGCCAGCTGCCAACTAGCGGGGGGCTCCTACAATGAGCAGTTCTTC. Protein product: CASCQLAGGSYNEQFF.